Sequencing of this TCR beta chain was carried out in a study of T cell repertoires in cytomegalovirus infection. Each CDR3 protein gets one entry after TCRdb re-called the reads with MiXCR. In the table there are about 130,000 distinct CDR3 sequences, roughly a quarter of which are singletons. Germline CDR1 reads SGHTA; CDR2 reads FQGNSA. V was clipped by 1 base and J by 6 bases, with 14 bases between them. This CDR3 has 15 residues. Ten or more counts support this clonotype. Its cognate antigen is unknown. This clonotype was sampled from a human donor in good health (CMV status not recorded). Some clones in this sample may be carry-over from other donors' samples. Specimen: PBMCs, sequenced either directly or after in vitro stimulation (not recorded which). V gene TRBV7-2 combines with J gene TRBJ2-3; D is uncertain. CDR3 sequence (DNA): TGTGCCAGCAGCTTAGAGGGCCGTATTGTTGATACGCAGTATTTT. It is translated as CASSLEGRIVDTQYF.